Below, 2 T cell receptor beta chains from the same sample are listed, as sequenced in a study of post-analysis software for immune sequencing data. Unique-molecular-identifier-tagged TCR beta cDNA libraries were used. TCRdb reprocessed the PCR reads with MiXCR, giving one entry per CDR3 protein. The sample lists roughly 870,000 distinct CDR3 sequences, approximately 50% seen once, with 4.6% in the top ten. These TCRs' antigens remain unknown. Whole-study findings and limits: Patients had higher frequencies than controls of about 5 TRBV segments, including TRBV5-6, TRBV5-1 and TRBV20-1.

The sequenced sample consisted of blood. These TCRs come from a girl aged 5-17 years with multiple sclerosis.

V gene TRBV6-1 combines with J gene TRBJ2-2; D is possibly TRBD1 (6 bases). In germline, CDR1 is MNHNS, CDR2 SASEGT. The V end was cut by 2 bases, the J end by 4 bases, with 17 bases between. There are 17 residues in the CDR3. CDR3 loop: CASSENETGLRTGELFF. In DNA, the CDR3 is TGTGCCAGCAGTGAAAATGAGACAGGACTTCGCACCGGGGAGCTGTTTTTT.

This chain links TRBV5-6 with TRBJ2-5, with 7 bases aligning to TRBD2. Trimming at V came to 2 bases and at J to 4 bases, leaving 8 bases not matched to a gene. This CDR3 spans 15 amino acids. From germline, CDR1 is SGHDT and CDR2 YYEEEE. The CDR3 bases are TGTGCCAGCAGCTTAGGAGGCACGGGGGGAGAGACCCAGTACTTC. Protein sequence: CASSLGGTGGETQYF.